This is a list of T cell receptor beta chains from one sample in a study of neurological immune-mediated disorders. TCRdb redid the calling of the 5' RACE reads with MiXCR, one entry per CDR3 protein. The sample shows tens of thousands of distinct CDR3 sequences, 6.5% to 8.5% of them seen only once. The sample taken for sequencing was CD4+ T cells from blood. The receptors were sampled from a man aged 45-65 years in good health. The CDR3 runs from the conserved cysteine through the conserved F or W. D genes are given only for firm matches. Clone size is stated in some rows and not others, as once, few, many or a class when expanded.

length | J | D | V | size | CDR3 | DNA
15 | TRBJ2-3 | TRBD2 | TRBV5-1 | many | CASSSFGGGTDTQYF | TGCGCCAGCAGCTCCTTCGGGGGGGGGACAGATACGCAGTATTTT
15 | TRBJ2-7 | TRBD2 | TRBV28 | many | CASSFPSSGPLEQYF | TGTGCCAGCAGTTTTCCATCTAGCGGGCCCCTCGAGCAGTACTTC
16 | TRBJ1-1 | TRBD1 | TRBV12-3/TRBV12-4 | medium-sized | CASSRTQGARVMEAFF | TGTGCCAGCAGCCGAACCCAGGGGGCGAGAGTAATGGAAGCTTTCTTT
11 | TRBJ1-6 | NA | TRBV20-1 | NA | CSAHLGDTLNF | TGCAGTGCTCACTTAGGTGACACCCTCAACTTT
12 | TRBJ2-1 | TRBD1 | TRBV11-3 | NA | CASSLDRGSQFF | TGTGCCAGCAGCTTAGACAGGGGGAGTCAGTTCTTC
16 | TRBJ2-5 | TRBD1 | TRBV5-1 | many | CASSFQTGGPQETQYF | TGCGCCAGCAGCTTCCAGACAGGGGGTCCCCAAGAGACCCAGTACTTC
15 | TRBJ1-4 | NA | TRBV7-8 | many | CASSLTESSLEKLFF | TGTGCCAGCAGCTTAACGGAGTCATCTCTGGAAAAACTGTTTTTT
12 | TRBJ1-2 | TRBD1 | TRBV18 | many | CASSPGQGTYTF | TGTGCCAGCTCACCCGGACAGGGAACCTACACCTTC
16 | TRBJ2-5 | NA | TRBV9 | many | CASSVGGSNHQETQYF | TGTGCCAGCAGCGTAGGGGGGAGCAACCACCAAGAGACCCAGTACTTC
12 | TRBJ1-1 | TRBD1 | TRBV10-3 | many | CAISGQAPEAFF | TGTGCCATCAGCGGACAGGCCCCTGAAGCTTTCTTT